The clone carrying this T cell receptor beta chain was detected many times. Antigen unknown. Indicated time point: persistent/refractory GD, antithyroid drugs over 5 years with positive TRAb. From PBMCs, RNA was extracted and then used to make the TCR library. The CDR3 has 15 amino acids. V was clipped by 9 bases and J by 1 base, with 19 bases between them. CDR1 and CDR2 from the germline V gene are LNHNV and YYDKDF (reference sequence). The data originate from a study of regulatory T cells in long-lasting Graves disease. Regarding the study as a whole: It was in persistent disease that TRBV28, TRBJ1-2 and TRBJ2-5 were favored.

Arm-PCR of CDR3 regions and iRepertoire HTBI primers were used to build TCR beta libraries. One entry per CDR3 protein results from TCRdb running MiXCR on the multiplex PCR reads. The profile shows 400,000 to 500,000 distinct CDR3 sequences, 21% of them singletons. The chain uses TRBV15 and TRBJ2-7; possibly TRBD2 for D (5 bases). This receptor was obtained from a female donor with Graves disease. Here the sequenced sample was peripheral blood mononuclear cells (PBMCs), taken when the disease was refractory, from a patient treated with antithyroid drugs. CDR3 in amino acids: CATALGFGDSYEQYF. As DNA, the CDR3 is TGTGCCACAGCCCTCGGATTCGGGGATTCCTACGAGCAGTACTTC.